This TCR beta chain came from a study of cytomegalovirus exposure and HLA in healthy donors. General study results and limits: On later analysis, the bulk of CMV-associated TCR beta chains appeared to be HLA-restricted.

In germline, CDR1 is SGHRS, CDR2 YFSETQ. This CDR3 spans 18 amino acids. Trimming cost V 6 bases and J 1 base; bases outside gene matches: 14. On this clone itself: What it recognizes is unknown.

The PCR made use of 60 Vbeta and 13 Jbeta primers. Using immunoSEQ multiplex PCR, the repertoire was profiled, and TCRdb retains in-frame clones only, with some absent. The repertoire consists of about 130,000 clones, with 55% to 75% occurring once and the leading ten covering around 2.6%. Sequencing used PBMCs. The TCR comes from a human donor in good health. The gene calls are TRBV5-1 and TRBJ2-3; 10 bases agree with TRBD2. The CDR3 DNA reads as TGCGCCAGCACCCGGGGGCCTAGCGGGAGTCGAGGCACAGATACGCAGTATTTT. It yields the protein CASTRGPSGSRGTDTQYF.